What follows are 18 T cell receptor beta chains derived from one specimen sequenced in a study of T cell responses to AZD1222 COVID-19 vaccine. Sequencing used immunoSEQ multiplex PCR; TCRdb keeps in-frame clones, though not all of them. In the table there are 46,000 or so clones, less than 95% of which are singletons. Sequences were derived from peripheral blood, sampled 28 days after the second AZD1222 dose. The receptor source for this set is an adult who received the AZD1222 COVID-19 vaccine.

V is TRBV7-2 and J is TRBJ2-1; D ambiguous. CDR3 length equals 15 residues. V lost 2 bases and J 0 bases, leaving 8 bases between the germline ends. CDR1 and CDR2 from the germline V gene are SGHTA and FQGNSA. CDR3 coding DNA: TGTGCCAGCAGCTTACAAGGCAGCTCCTACAATGAGCAGTTCTTC. It yields the protein CASSLQGSSYNEQFF.

This clone appeared a few times. CDR3 coding DNA: TGTGCCAGCAGCGTCGTCAGGGGGCGCGTGACTGAAGCTTTCTTT. Translated, it gives CASSVVRGRVTEAFF. The J gene is TRBJ1-1, the V gene TRBV9; 8 bases agree with TRBD1. V was pared by 2 bases and J by 5 bases, with 8 bases of the junction left unmatched. The CDR3 loop spans 15 amino acids. Germline V gene lookup returns CDR1 SGDLS and CDR2 YYNGEE.

The chain carries TRBV3-1 (or the pseudogene TRBV3-2) and TRBJ1-5; D is possibly TRBD1 (6 bases). The CDR3 has 14 amino acids. The germline CDR1 and CDR2 sequences are LGHDT and YNNKEL (reference sequence). The V gene lost 5 bases and the J gene lost 6 bases, with 14 bases spanning the gap. The CDR3 is CASSNGGASQPQHF. In nucleotides, the CDR3 is TGTGCCAGCAGCAACGGGGGGGCATCTCAGCCCCAGCATTTT.

The genes are TRBV9 and TRBJ1-1; no reliable D call. The CDR3 runs 13 residues. V lost 1 base and J 1 base, leaving 5 bases between the germline ends. CDR1 is SGDLS and CDR2 is YYNGEE in the germline V gene. The CDR3 is CASSVKGNTEAFF. CDR3 nucleotides: TGTGCCAGCAGCGTAAAGGGGAACACTGAAGCTTTCTTT.

The chain has TRBV27 and TRBJ2-1, with 8 bases identical to TRBD1. J was trimmed by 12 bases and V by 3 bases; bases with no gene match: 13. The CDR3 sequence is 15 residues long. CDR1 and CDR2 (germline): MNHEY, SMNVEV (reference sequence). CDR3: CASSLADRDSPRQFF. CDR3 coding DNA: TGTGCCAGCAGTTTGGCGGACAGGGATTCTCCAAGGCAGTTCTTC.

The chain has TRBV15 and TRBJ2-1; 7 nucleotides line up with TRBD2. The germline V gene has CDR1 LNHNV and CDR2 YYDKDF (reference sequence). Unmatched junction bases numbered 4, after V lost 3 bases and J lost 2 bases. The CDR3 runs to 15 residues. CDR3 DNA: TGTGCCACCAGCAGGGGGGGGATTACCTACAATGAGCAGTTCTTC. Translating it yields CATSRGGITYNEQFF. Combining the CDR3 with reference TRBV15 and TRBJ2-1 gives the whole variable domain DAMVIQNPRYQVTQFGKPVTLSCSQTLNHNVMYWYQQKSSQAPKLLFHYYDKDFNNEADTPDNFQSRRPNTSFCFLDIRSPGLGDTAMYLCATSRGGITYNEQFFGPGTRLTVL.

The chain employs TRBV9 and TRBJ2-1, with D tentatively TRBD2 (6 bases). Trimming removed 3 bases from V and 15 bases from J, with 10 bases in between. Per germline, CDR1 SGDLS and CDR2 YYNGEE. There are 10 residues in the CDR3. The chain's CDR3 is CASSGAGLFF. Here the CDR3 DNA reads TGTGCCAGCAGCGGGGCGGGGTTGTTCTTC.

Worth noting for this clone: This same CDR3 is encoded by further DNA sequences in the sample. This chain connects TRBV6-6 to TRBJ1-2, with D possibly matching TRBD1 (6 bases). Germline loops: CDR1 MNHNY, CDR2 SVGAGI (reference sequence). The germline V and J ends were trimmed by 8 bases and 0 bases, with 7 bases remaining between them. This CDR3 has 12 amino acids. The CDR3 loop is CASRDTNYGYTF. As DNA, the CDR3 is TGTGCCAGCCGGGACACTAACTATGGCTACACCTTC.

The V gene is TRBV12-3 or TRBV12-4, the J gene TRBJ1-2, with D maybe TRBD1 (6 bases). Trimming shortened V by 2 bases and J by 7 bases, and 8 bases separated the two germline ends. The CDR3 is 12 amino acids. The CDR3 protein is CASSLNRVGYTF. For the CDR3, the DNA is TGTGCCAGCAGTTTAAACAGGGTTGGCTACACCTTC.

The gene calls are TRBV19 and TRBJ1-1; 10 positions match TRBD1. V lost 3 bases and J lost 1; bases outside the gene matches: 11. The CDR3 consists of 18 residues. CDR1 is LNHDA and CDR2 is SQIVND in the germline V gene (reference sequence). CDR3 region: CASSIDSGTGDSNTEAFF. CDR3 nucleotide sequence: TGTGCCAGTAGTATCGACTCCGGGACAGGGGATTCGAACACTGAAGCTTTCTTT.

This chain joins TRBV7-2 and TRBJ1-6, with 7 bases that match TRBD1. The CDR3 contains 15 residues. V trimming: 4 bases; J trimming: 7 bases; junction bases outside the gene matches: 7. Germline CDR1 SGHTA, CDR2 FQGNSA. The CDR3 region is CASSSRQGGNSPLHF. CDR3 in DNA: TGTGCCAGCAGCTCAAGACAGGGTGGGAATTCACCCCTCCACTTT.

CDR3 protein: CASSLVGTANTEAFF. In DNA form, the CDR3 reads TGTGCCAGCAGCTTGGTAGGGACTGCGAACACTGAAGCTTTCTTT. The rearrangement joins TRBV5-8 to TRBJ1-1; a weak D match, TRBD1 (5 bases). CDR3 size: 15 residues. The germline V gene has CDR1 SGHTS and CDR2 YDEGEE. Deletions cut 0 bases from V and 1 base from J, with 10 bases between.

A word on this clone: Other DNA sequences in this sample translate to the same CDR3. The V gene is TRBV5-4, the J gene TRBJ1-2; 10 positions agree with TRBD1. CDR3 size: 14 residues. Trimming took 3 bases from V and 5 from J; bases not matched to a gene: 4. The V gene's germline CDR1 is SGHNT and CDR2 YYREEE (reference sequence). DNA of the CDR3: TGTGCCAGCAGCTGGGGGACAGGGGATTATGGCTACACCTTC. Amino acids: CASSWGTGDYGYTF.

This clone was seen just once. Written as DNA, the CDR3 is TGTGCCAGCAGTTTTGGCACACAGGCCTCCTACAATGAGCAGTTCTTC. Translation: CASSFGTQASYNEQFF. The chain combines TRBV6-5 with TRBJ2-1, with D maybe TRBD1 (5 bases). Germline loops: CDR1 MNHEY, CDR2 SVGAGI. This CDR3 is built from 16 residues. The V end lost 4 bases, the J end lost 0 bases, and 13 bases lay between the germline ends.

The chain recombines TRBV19 with TRBJ1-2; weak D call: TRBD1 (6 bases). CDR1 and CDR2 from the germline V gene are LNHDA and SQIVND (reference sequence). Trimming took 1 base from V and 7 from J, leaving 13 bases between them. The CDR3 contains 14 residues. The CDR3 loop reads CASSIAGTNGGYTF. The CDR3 DNA follows: TGTGCCAGTAGTATAGCCGGGACAAACGGTGGCTACACCTTC.

V usage is TRBV4-2 and J usage is TRBJ2-7; TRBD2 aligns across 8 bases. This CDR3 has 15 amino acids. The germline gives CDR1 LGHNA, CDR2 YNFKEQ. The ends lost 0 bases at V and 3 bases at J; junction bases unmatched: 4. In nucleotides, the CDR3 is TGTGCCAGCAGCCAAGATAGCGGGGATTACTACGAGCAGTACTTC. It codes for CASSQDSGDYYEQYF.

V and J are TRBV5-6 and TRBJ1-5; no clear D. Looked up from germline, CDR1 is SGHDT and CDR2 is YYEEEE. The CDR3 covers 14 residues. Trimming left V 0 bases short and J 6 bases short, with 10 bases between. DNA of the CDR3: TGTGCCAGCAGCTTGGGTGGGATAGGTCAGCCCCAGCATTTT. Encoded protein: CASSLGGIGQPQHF.

This chain uses TRBV4-3 with TRBJ2-1; 9 bases align to TRBD2. This CDR3 is 16 amino acids long. From germline, CDR1 is LGHNA and CDR2 YSLEER. V gave up 0 bases and J gave up 6 bases; unmatched junction bases: 6. CDR3 sequence: CASSQEAASGVNEQFF. CDR3 nucleotide sequence: TGCGCCAGCAGCCAAGAAGCCGCTAGCGGGGTCAATGAGCAGTTCTTC.